The clone carrying this TCR beta chain was counted at least ten times. Preparation of the TCRbeta library involved a method that used unique molecular identifiers. Each CDR3 protein is one row after TCRdb ran MiXCR on the PCR reads. In the table there are some 200,000 distinct CDR3 sequences, under 13% of which are singletons. The CDR3 has 12 amino acids. The V gene's germline CDR1 is ENHRY and CDR2 SYGVKD. Deletions cut 4 bases from V and 8 bases from J, with 10 bases between. This specimen belongs to a study of T-cell reconstitution after alpha-beta-depleted transplantation in children. This TCR came from a child younger than two with acute myeloid leukemia, due to receive a stem cell transplant. The sequenced sample was PBMCs, obtained before TCRalphabeta/CD19-depleted stem cell transplant. The chain recombines TRBV10-3 with TRBJ2-3; D tentatively reads TRBD1 or TRBD2 (6 bases each). CDR3 nucleotides: TGTGCCATCAGTGGGAGGGGGACTACGCAGTATTTT. This sequence encodes CAISGRGTTQYF.